A selection of T cell receptor beta chains follows, all from one sample in a study of T cell responses to AZD1222 COVID-19 vaccine. Sequencing used immunoSEQ multiplex PCR; TCRdb keeps in-frame clones, though not all of them. The sample lists 70,000 to 85,000 clones, just over 85% seen once, with roughly 2.4% in the top ten. The sequencing here drew on peripheral blood, taken on day 0 of AZD1222 vaccination. These receptors were taken from an adult in good health. Both conserved end residues are part of each CDR3.

v_call	j_call	cdr3_aa
TRBV6-5	TRBJ1-1	CASRGGNTEAFF
TRBV6-5	TRBJ1-2	CASEDRAVYGYTF
TRBV4-1	TRBJ2-7	CASSAGLAGTYEQYF
TRBV27	TRBJ1-4	CASRRSTTNEKLFF
TRBV30	TRBJ2-6	CAWSPSPGANVLTF
TRBV18	TRBJ1-4	CASSPNMGREKLFF
TRBV28	TRBJ2-7	CASSSLGAGGRHEQYF
TRBV28	TRBJ2-7	CASRFPTGWEQYF
TRBV30	TRBJ2-2	CAWSRRAGTGELFF
TRBV7-9	TRBJ1-1	CASTSGGANTEAFF
TRBV4-3	TRBJ2-7	CASSRRTGNYEQYF
TRBV28	TRBJ2-3	CASRSGRGTDTQYF
TRBV7-2	TRBJ2-2	CASSLGGGSGELFF
TRBV7-9	TRBJ1-5	CASSLSRGGNQPQHF
TRBV5-4	TRBJ1-2	CASSAGQAWGYTF
TRBV14	TRBJ1-3	CASSLTSGAGNTIYF
TRBV27	TRBJ2-7	CASSLPDPSGRIYEQYF
TRBV11-1	TRBJ2-7	CASSYPSAGGPYEQYF
TRBV5-1	TRBJ1-4	CASSLGGQGILEKLFF
TRBV7-3	TRBJ2-7	CASSFAGGPTYEQYF
TRBV7-3	TRBJ2-3	CASSLNQRTDTQYF
TRBV2	TRBJ1-4	CASSDFLGEKLFF
TRBV30	TRBJ1-1	CATGQDNTEAFF
TRBV28	TRBJ2-3	CASSGRTSSSTDTQYF
TRBV4-2	TRBJ2-2	CASSQLAGATGELFF
TRBV28	TRBJ1-5	CASSFFMFRTGLQPQHF
TRBV29-1	TRBJ2-2	CSVEVSLGGELFF
TRBV7-2	TRBJ1-2	CASMDRAAGGYTF
TRBV2	TRBJ2-2	CASSEASGTGELFF
TRBV7-2	TRBJ1-2	CASSLVKGINYGYTF
TRBV29-1	TRBJ1-2	CSVEGGGPTLGGYTF
TRBV30	TRBJ2-3	CAWSGGQGAADTQYF
TRBV15	TRBJ2-2	CATSRDRNRVNTGELFF
TRBV9	TRBJ2-2	CASSPGGVGTGELFF
TRBV21-1	TRBJ1-1	CASSKAWQGLTEAFF
TRBV18	TRBJ1-4	CASSPSGSTNEKLFF
TRBV7-3	TRBJ1-1	CASKARMNTEAFF
TRBV7-3	TRBJ1-2	CASSFMWGEGYTF
TRBV19	TRBJ2-1	CASGTGQNNEQFF
TRBV28	TRBJ2-5	CASSPVAGVETQYF